Following are 25 T cell receptor beta chains from one sample sequenced in a study of T cell changes during pregnancy in multiple sclerosis. Repertoires were generated with immunoSEQ multiplex PCR, while TCRdb's copy carries only in-frame clones and drops some. The profile shows roughly 40,000 clones, over 75% of them singletons. The specimen comprised CD8+ T cells from peripheral blood mononuclear cells, sampled before pregnancy. These receptors originate from a female donor with multiple sclerosis, enrolled in a pregnancy study.

J is TRBJ2-7 and V is TRBV2; no clear D gene. CDR1 is SNHLY and CDR2 is FYNNEI in the germline V gene. Trimming pared 2 bases from V and 3 bases from J, leaving 14 bases between. This CDR3 has 15 residues. The CDR3 region has the DNA TGTGCCAGCAGTGAACGCCCCTTAGTAGTCTACGAGCAGTACTTC. This codes for CASSERPLVVYEQYF.

V and J are TRBV15 and TRBJ1-4; D gene ambiguous. Deletions cut 0 bases from V and 3 bases from J, with 8 bases between. Germline lookup yields CDR1 LNHNV and CDR2 YYDKDF (reference sequence). The CDR3 covers 15 residues. In nucleotides, the CDR3 is TGTGCCACCAGCAGAGATCTGTCGGCTAATGAAAAACTGTTTTTT. Translating it yields CATSRDLSANEKLFF.

The chain links TRBV5-6 to TRBJ2-7; a weak D match, TRBD2 (7 bases). Trimming pared 4 bases from V and 10 bases from J, leaving 18 bases between. The CDR3 sequence is 13 residues long. Per the germline V gene, CDR1 is SGHDT and CDR2 is YYEEEE. The CDR3 loop reads CASSDTAGALQYF. In nucleotides, the CDR3 is TGTGCCAGCAGCGATACGGCGGGGGCCTTACAGTACTTC. Combining the CDR3 with reference TRBV5-6 and TRBJ2-7 gives the whole variable domain DAGVTQSPTHLIKTRGQQVTLRCSPKSGHDTVSWYQQALGQGPQFIFQYYEEEERQRGNFPDRFSGHQFPNYSSELNVNALLLGDSALYLCASSDTAGALQYFGPGTRLTVT.

Comment on this clone: At one of its ends the junction is not consistent with the germline gene, which may arise from a read error. J is TRBJ2-1 and V is TRBV5-3; 7 bases line up with TRBD2. TRBV5-3 is placed among ORFs of uncertain function. CDR3 length equals 11 residues. CDR3 sequence (DNA): TGTGCCAGTCTGGTGGGGGGGGATCGTGTCTTC. This gives the protein CASLVGGDRVF.

The rearrangement joins TRBV27 to TRBJ1-5, with D perhaps TRBD1 (5 bases). This CDR3 comprises 14 residues. The V end lost 1 base, the J end lost 4 bases, and 8 bases lay between the germline ends. Per the germline V gene, CDR1 is MNHEY and CDR2 is SMNVEV (reference sequence). The CDR3 reads CASSLFQGNQPQHF. The CDR3 DNA follows: TGTGCCAGCAGTTTATTTCAGGGAAATCAGCCCCAGCATTTT.

The V call is TRBV11-2, the J call TRBJ2-1, with unresolved D. The germline CDR1 and CDR2 sequences are SGHAT and FQNNGV. The V end lost 5 bases, the J end lost 7 bases, and 21 bases lay between the germline ends. The CDR3 extends over 16 amino acids. CDR3 in amino acids: CASSPALSSLVNEQFF. The CDR3 nucleotides read TGTGCCAGCAGCCCGGCACTCAGCTCCCTAGTGAATGAGCAGTTCTTC.

This clone was recorded a few times. The V gene is TRBV7-9, the J gene TRBJ1-1; D may be TRBD1 (5 bases). Trimming cost V 3 bases and J 0 bases, with 11 bases left between them. CDR1 is SEHNR and CDR2 is FQNEAQ in the germline V gene (reference sequence). The CDR3 spans 15 residues. The CDR3 region is CASSFRTGLNTEAFF. The CDR3 nucleotides are TGTGCCAGCAGCTTTAGAACAGGCTTGAACACTGAAGCTTTCTTT. Based on the CDR3 plus reference TRBV7-9 and TRBJ1-1, the full variable domain is DTGVSQNPRHKITKRGQNVTFRCDPISEHNRLYWYRQTLGQGPEFLTYFQNEAQLEKSRLLSDRFSAERPKGSFSTLEIQRTEQGDSAMYLCASSFRTGLNTEAFFGQGTRLTVV.

The chain combines TRBV6-5 with TRBJ2-1; 7 bases map to TRBD1. This CDR3 is 13 amino acids long. Germline loops: CDR1 MNHEY, CDR2 SVGAGI. V lost 7 bases and J lost 8; bases outside the gene matches: 8. CDR3 coding DNA: TGTGCCAGCACTGCCAGGGGGAAGGATGAGCAGTTCTTC. This translates into CASTARGKDEQFF.

This chain joins TRBV9 and TRBJ2-7; the match to TRBD2 covers 9 bases. Germline V lookup: CDR1 SGDLS, CDR2 YYNGEE. This CDR3 has 14 amino acids. Germline trimming cut 0 bases from V and 3 bases from J; bases unmatched to any gene: 1. The CDR3 nucleotides read TGTGCCAGCAGCGTAGCAGCGGGGGGCTACGAGCAGTACTTC. Translated, it gives CASSVAAGGYEQYF.

The genes are TRBV28 and TRBJ2-1; TRBD2 matches 8 bases. CDR3 length: 13 amino acids. Germline CDR1 MDHEN, CDR2 SYDVKM. The trim removed 7 bases at V and 5 bases at J, leaving 4 bases unmatched. CDR3 bases: TGTGCCAGCATTCGGGAGGGGAACAATGAGCAGTTCTTC. Its translation is CASIREGNNEQFF.

The genes are TRBV11-2 and TRBJ2-7; a possible D gene is TRBD2 (5 bases). Germline CDR1 and CDR2: SGHAT and FQNNGV. V was trimmed by 1 base and J by 7 bases, leaving 8 bases between them. The CDR3 totals 12 residues. The CDR3 region has the DNA TGTGCCAGCAGCTTAGGGGAGACTGAGCAGTACTTC. Translating gives CASSLGETEQYF.

This clone was detected only a few times. The chain has TRBV4-2 and TRBJ1-1; no clear D gene. Trimming removed 0 bases at V and 5 bases at J, with 4 bases between. Germline values: CDR1 LGHNA, CDR2 YNFKEQ. CDR3 length: 12 residues. CDR3 sequence (DNA): TGTGCCAGCAGCCAAGACGGTACTGAAGCTTTCTTT. Its protein is CASSQDGTEAFF.

This clone appeared once. The V and J genes are TRBV7-2 and TRBJ2-5; the match to TRBD2 covers 11 bases. J lost 3 bases, V lost 7 bases, and 16 bases had no gene match. Per germline, CDR1 SGHTA and CDR2 FQGNSA. The CDR3 contains 18 residues. CDR3 residues: CASNPVLTSGSTEETQYF. Here the CDR3 DNA reads TGTGCCAGCAACCCAGTACTCACTAGCGGGAGTACGGAAGAGACCCAGTACTTC.

The genes are TRBV18 and TRBJ2-5, with TRBD2 matching 10 bases. CDR3 length equals 15 residues. CDR1 and CDR2 from the germline V gene are KGHSH and LQKENI. V shed 4 bases and J 5 bases; nucleotides not matched to a gene: 7. The CDR3 DNA reads as TGTGCCAGCTCACATCTAGCGGGAGTTGGTGAGACCCAGTACTTC. This encodes CASSHLAGVGETQYF.

This sequence joins TRBV30 and TRBJ2-1; D perhaps matches TRBD1 (5 bases). The CDR3 is 14 amino acids. Looked up from germline, CDR1 is GTSNPN and CDR2 is SVGIG (reference sequence). With 5 bases removed from V and 6 bases from J, the gap between germline ends came to 17 bases. CDR3 sequence: CAWATGGGINEQFF. The CDR3 coding sequence is TGTGCCTGGGCAACAGGCGGTGGAATCAATGAGCAGTTCTTC.

This clone was observed a single time. V is TRBV5-1 and J is TRBJ1-2, with D uncertain. Deletions cut 2 bases from V and 9 bases from J, with 8 bases between. Germline loops: CDR1 SGHRS, CDR2 YFSETQ. This CDR3 spans 11 amino acids. CDR3 protein: CASSFGSRYTF. The CDR3 nucleotides read TGCGCCAGCAGCTTCGGGTCGCGCTACACCTTC.

The J gene is TRBJ2-7, the V gene TRBV2; 13 nucleotides agree with TRBD2. J gave up 3 bases and V 4 bases, and 6 bases lay outside the gene matches. CDR3 length equals 16 residues. CDR1 SNHLY and CDR2 FYNNEI come from the germline V gene. CDR3 nucleotides: TGTGCCAGCAGTGCTGGACTAGCGGGGGAAGGCTACGAGCAGTACTTC. Amino acids: CASSAGLAGEGYEQYF.

The chain combines TRBV13 with TRBJ2-5, with no clear D. Germline V gives CDR1 PRHDT, CDR2 FYEKMQ (reference sequence). This CDR3 region has 14 residues. V was cut by 3 bases and J by 4 bases, with 12 bases left in between. The CDR3 DNA reads as TGTGCCAGCAGCTTTAGTTCTAGAAGAGAGACCCAGTACTTC. Encoded protein: CASSFSSRRETQYF.

The V and J genes are TRBV5-5 and TRBJ1-5; D may be TRBD1 (6 bases). CDR3 length equals 14 residues. Germline assignment: CDR1 SGHKS and CDR2 YYEKEE (reference sequence). Between the trimmed V and J ends, which lost 4 bases and 0 bases, there was a span of 8 bases. The chain's CDR3 is CASSGQTSNQPQHF. The CDR3 DNA is TGTGCCAGCAGCGGACAGACTAGCAATCAGCCCCAGCATTTT.

The chain carries TRBV25-1 and TRBJ1-1, with a tentative D call TRBD1 (5 bases). The V gene's germline CDR1 is MGHDK and CDR2 SYGVNS. The CDR3 is 12 residues long. Trimming stripped 8 bases from V and 2 bases from J, with 9 bases between. CDR3 amino acids: CASRWGNTEAFF. The DNA of the CDR3 is TGTGCCAGCCGGTGGGGCAACACTGAAGCTTTCTTT. Based on the CDR3 plus reference TRBV25-1 and TRBJ1-1, the full variable domain is EADIYQTPRYLVIGTGKKITLECSQTMGHDKMYWYQQDPGMELHLIHYSYGVNSTEKGDLSSESTVSRIRTEHFPLTLESARPSHTSQYLCASRWGNTEAFFGQGTRLTVV.

The chain has TRBV6-1 and TRBJ2-7; 7 nucleotides align to TRBD1. Germline CDR1 and CDR2: MNHNS and SASEGT. This CDR3 comprises 15 residues. The ends lost 4 bases at V and 7 bases at J; junction bases unmatched: 13. CDR3 nucleotide sequence: TGTGCCAGCAGTGCGATTCACAGGGGCCTCTCAGAGCAGTACTTC. Residues: CASSAIHRGLSEQYF.

The rearrangement joins TRBV1 to TRBJ2-2; the table calls TRBD2, which could not be checked here. TRBV1 is a pseudogene. The CDR3 is 17 amino acids. CDR3 sequence: CTSSQGRAGGYTGELFF. In DNA form, the CDR3 reads TGCACCAGCAGCCAAGGAAGAGCGGGAGGGTACACCGGGGAGCTGTTTTTT.

The chain recombines TRBV29-1 with TRBJ2-7; 8 nucleotides agree with TRBD2. Trimming removed 1 base from V and 2 bases from J; junction bases left unmatched: 4. The CDR3 loop spans 14 amino acids. CDR1 SQVTM and CDR2 ANQGSEA come from the germline V gene. The DNA for the CDR3 is TGCAGCGTTGAAGTCGGGACTAGTACCTACGAGCAGTACTTC. Residues: CSVEVGTSTYEQYF.

This clone was seen once. The chain combines TRBV19 with TRBJ1-1, with D hard to call. Per germline, CDR1 LNHDA and CDR2 SQIVND (reference sequence). The V end was cut by 9 bases, the J end by 5 bases, with 13 bases between. CDR3 length equals 12 residues. Here the CDR3 DNA reads TGTGCCAGCCGAGGGCGGGAAACTGAAGCTTTCTTT. It is translated as CASRGRETEAFF.

The V call is TRBV6-6, the J call TRBJ2-5; D perhaps matches TRBD2 (6 bases). Per germline, CDR1 MNHNY and CDR2 SVGAGI (reference sequence). This CDR3 comprises 16 residues. V dropped 4 bases and J dropped 4 bases, with 19 bases sitting between them. CDR3 coding DNA: TGTGCCAGCAGTTCACGACACCTGGGGGGATTAGAGACCCAGTACTTC. Protein sequence: CASSSRHLGGLETQYF.